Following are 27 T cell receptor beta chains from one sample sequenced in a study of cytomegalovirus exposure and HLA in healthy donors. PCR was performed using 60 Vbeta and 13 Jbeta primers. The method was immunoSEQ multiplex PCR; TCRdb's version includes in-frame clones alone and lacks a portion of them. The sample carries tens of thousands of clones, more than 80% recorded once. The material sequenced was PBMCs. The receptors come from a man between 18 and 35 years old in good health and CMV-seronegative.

The CDR3 region has the DNA TGTGCCAGCAGCCTGCAGAGGACTAGCTCCTACGAGCAGTACTTC. As protein: CASSLQRTSSYEQYF. V is TRBV5-6 and J is TRBJ2-5; 7 bases are a match to TRBD2. The DNA end is a closer match to TRBJ2-7, so the J assignment may be wrong. CDR3 size: 15 residues. CDR1 is SGHDT and CDR2 is YYEEEE in the germline V gene.

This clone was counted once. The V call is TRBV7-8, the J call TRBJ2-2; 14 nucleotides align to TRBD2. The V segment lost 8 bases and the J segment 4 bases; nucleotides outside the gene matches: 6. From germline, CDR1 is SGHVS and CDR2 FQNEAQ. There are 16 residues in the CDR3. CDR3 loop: CASRGLAGAITGELFF. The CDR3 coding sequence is TGTGCCAGCCGGGGACTAGCGGGAGCTATCACCGGGGAGCTGTTTTTT.

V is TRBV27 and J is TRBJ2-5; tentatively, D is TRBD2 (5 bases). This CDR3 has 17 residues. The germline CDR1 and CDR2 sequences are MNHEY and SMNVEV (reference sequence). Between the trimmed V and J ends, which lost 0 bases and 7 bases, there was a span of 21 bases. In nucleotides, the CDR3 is TGTGCCAGCAGTTTATCACGGCCAGGACCGCGCGCGGGGACCCAGTACTTC. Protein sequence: CASSLSRPGPRAGTQYF.

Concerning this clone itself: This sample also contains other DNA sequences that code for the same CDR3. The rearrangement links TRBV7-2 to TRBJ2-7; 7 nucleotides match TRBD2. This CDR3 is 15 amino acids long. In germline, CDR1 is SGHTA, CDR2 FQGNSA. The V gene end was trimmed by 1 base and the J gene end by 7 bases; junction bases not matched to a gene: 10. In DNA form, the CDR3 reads TGTGCCAGCAGCTTAGTCGGGGGGAGCCCTCGAGAGCAGTACTTC. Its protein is CASSLVGGSPREQYF.

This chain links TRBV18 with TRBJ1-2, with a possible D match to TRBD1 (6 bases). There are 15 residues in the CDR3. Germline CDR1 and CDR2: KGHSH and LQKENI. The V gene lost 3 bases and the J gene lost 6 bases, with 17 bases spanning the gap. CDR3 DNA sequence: TGTGCCAGCTCACCGTATTCGACAGGTCTCGATGGCTACACCTTC. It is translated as CASSPYSTGLDGYTF.

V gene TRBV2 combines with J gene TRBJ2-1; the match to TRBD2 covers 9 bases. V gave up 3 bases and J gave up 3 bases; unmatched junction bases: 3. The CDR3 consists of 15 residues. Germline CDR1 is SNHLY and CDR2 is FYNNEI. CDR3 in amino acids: CASSDAAGGYNEQFF. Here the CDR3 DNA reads TGTGCCAGCAGTGACGCAGCGGGAGGCTACAATGAGCAGTTCTTC.

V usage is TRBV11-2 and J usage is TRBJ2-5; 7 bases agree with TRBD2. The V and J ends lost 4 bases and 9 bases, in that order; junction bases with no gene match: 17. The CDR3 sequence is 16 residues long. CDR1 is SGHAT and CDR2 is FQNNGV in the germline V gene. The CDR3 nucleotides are TGTGCCAGCAGCTCCACGGGGGGATTGGAGCTCGGGGCCCAGTACTTC. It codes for CASSSTGGLELGAQYF.

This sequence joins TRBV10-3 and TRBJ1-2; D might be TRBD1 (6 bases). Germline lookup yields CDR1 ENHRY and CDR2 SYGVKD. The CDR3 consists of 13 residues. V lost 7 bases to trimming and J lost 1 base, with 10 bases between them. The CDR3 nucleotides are TGTGCCATCAAACCGGACAGTAACTATGGCTACACCTTC. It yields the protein CAIKPDSNYGYTF.

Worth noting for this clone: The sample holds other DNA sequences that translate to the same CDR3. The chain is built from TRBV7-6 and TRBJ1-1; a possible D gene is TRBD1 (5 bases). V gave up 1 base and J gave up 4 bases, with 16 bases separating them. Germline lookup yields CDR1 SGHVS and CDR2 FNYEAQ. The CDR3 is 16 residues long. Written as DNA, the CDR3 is TGTGCCAGCAGCTTAGGGGTGGGGGGGGGAGTCACTGAAGCTTTCTTT. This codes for CASSLGVGGGVTEAFF.

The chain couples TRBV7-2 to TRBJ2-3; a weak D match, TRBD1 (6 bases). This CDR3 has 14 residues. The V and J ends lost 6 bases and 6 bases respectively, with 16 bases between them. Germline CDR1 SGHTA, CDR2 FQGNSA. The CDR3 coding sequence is TGTGCCAGCAGGACGGGCCCCCAGGGGGATACGCAGTATTTT. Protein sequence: CASRTGPQGDTQYF.

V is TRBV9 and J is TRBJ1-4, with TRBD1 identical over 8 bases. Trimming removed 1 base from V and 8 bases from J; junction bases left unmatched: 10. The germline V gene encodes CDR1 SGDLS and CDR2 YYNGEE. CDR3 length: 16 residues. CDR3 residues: CASSVMPGGVSEKLFF. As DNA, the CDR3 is TGTGCCAGCAGCGTAATGCCAGGGGGCGTCTCAGAAAAACTGTTTTTT.

CDR3 nucleotide sequence: TGCGCCAGCAGCCAAGAACCGCAGGGCCCCAAAAACATTCAGTACTTC. This codes for CASSQEPQGPKNIQYF. The V call is TRBV4-3, the J call TRBJ2-4, with a weak D call TRBD1 (5 bases). The V end was cut by 0 bases, the J end by 2 bases, with 11 bases between. CDR1 and CDR2 from the germline V gene are LGHNA and YSLEER. This CDR3 has 16 residues.

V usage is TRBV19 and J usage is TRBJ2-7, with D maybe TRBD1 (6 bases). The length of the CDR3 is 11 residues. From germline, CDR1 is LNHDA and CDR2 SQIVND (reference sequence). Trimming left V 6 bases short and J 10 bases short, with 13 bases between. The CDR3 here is CASREQGRQYF. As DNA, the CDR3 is TGTGCCAGTAGGGAACAGGGCCGCCAGTACTTC. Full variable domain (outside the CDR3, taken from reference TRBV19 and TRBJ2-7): DGGITQSPKYLFRKEGQNVTLSCEQNLNHDAMYWYRQDPGQGLRLIYYSQIVNDFQKGDIAEGYSVSREKKESFPLTVTSAQKNPTAFYLCASREQGRQYFGPGTRLTVT.

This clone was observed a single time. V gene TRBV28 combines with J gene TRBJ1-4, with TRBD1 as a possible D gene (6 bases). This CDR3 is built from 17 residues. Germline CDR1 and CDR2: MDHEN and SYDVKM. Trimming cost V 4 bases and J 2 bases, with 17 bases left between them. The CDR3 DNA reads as TGTGCCAGCAGTTCCCCCATAACAGGGACGACTAATGAAAAACTGTTTTTT. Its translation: CASSSPITGTTNEKLFF.

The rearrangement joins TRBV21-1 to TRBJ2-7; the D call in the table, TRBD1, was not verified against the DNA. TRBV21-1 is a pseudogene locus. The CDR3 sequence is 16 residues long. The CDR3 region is CASSKTVRGWGYEQYF. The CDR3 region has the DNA TGTGCCAGCAGCAAAACTGTCAGGGGTTGGGGGTACGAGCAGTACTTC.

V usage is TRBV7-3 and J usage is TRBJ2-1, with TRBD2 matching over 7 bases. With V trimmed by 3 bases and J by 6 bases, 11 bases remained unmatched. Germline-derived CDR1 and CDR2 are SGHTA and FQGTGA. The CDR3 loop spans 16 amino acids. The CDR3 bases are TGTGCCAGCAGCTTTTCGACTAGCTCGAGCGCCAATGAGCAGTTCTTC. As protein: CASSFSTSSSANEQFF.

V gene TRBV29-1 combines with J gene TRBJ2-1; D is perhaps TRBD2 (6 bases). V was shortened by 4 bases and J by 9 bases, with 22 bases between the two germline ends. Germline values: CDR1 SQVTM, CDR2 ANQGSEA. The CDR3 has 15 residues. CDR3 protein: CSVAEQAQRAGEQFF. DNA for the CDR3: TGCAGCGTTGCGGAACAGGCCCAGCGGGCCGGTGAGCAGTTCTTC.

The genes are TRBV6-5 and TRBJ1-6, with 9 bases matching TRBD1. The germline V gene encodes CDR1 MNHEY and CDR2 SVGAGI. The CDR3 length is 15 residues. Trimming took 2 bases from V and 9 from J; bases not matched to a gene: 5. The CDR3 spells CASSYATGGGSPLHF. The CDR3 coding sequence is TGTGCCAGCAGTTACGCGACAGGGGGTGGTTCACCCCTCCACTTT.

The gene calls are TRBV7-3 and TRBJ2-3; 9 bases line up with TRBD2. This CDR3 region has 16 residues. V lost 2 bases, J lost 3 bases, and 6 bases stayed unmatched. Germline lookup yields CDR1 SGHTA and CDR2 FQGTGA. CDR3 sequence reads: CASSLFGGRGTDTQYF. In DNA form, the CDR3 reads TGTGCCAGCAGCTTATTTGGCGGGAGGGGGACAGATACGCAGTATTTT.

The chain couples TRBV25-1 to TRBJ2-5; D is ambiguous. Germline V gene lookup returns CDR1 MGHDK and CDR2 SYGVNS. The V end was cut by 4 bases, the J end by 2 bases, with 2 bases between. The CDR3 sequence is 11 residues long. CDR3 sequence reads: CASSAQETQYF. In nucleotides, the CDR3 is TGTGCCAGCAGTGCACAAGAGACCCAGTACTTC.

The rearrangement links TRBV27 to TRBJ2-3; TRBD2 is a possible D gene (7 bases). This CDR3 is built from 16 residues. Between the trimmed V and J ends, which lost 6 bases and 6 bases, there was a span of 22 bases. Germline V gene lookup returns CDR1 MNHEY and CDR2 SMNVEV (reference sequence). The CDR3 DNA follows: TGTGCCAGCAGATACCTGGGGGCGGGAGTCTTCGATACGCAGTATTTT. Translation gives CASRYLGAGVFDTQYF.

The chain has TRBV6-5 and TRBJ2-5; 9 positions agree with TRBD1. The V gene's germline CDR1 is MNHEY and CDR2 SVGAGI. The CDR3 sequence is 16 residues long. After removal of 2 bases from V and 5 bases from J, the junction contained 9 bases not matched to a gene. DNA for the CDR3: TGTGCCAGCAGTTACAACCGGGACAGGGACAGGGAGACCCAGTACTTC. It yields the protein CASSYNRDRDRETQYF.

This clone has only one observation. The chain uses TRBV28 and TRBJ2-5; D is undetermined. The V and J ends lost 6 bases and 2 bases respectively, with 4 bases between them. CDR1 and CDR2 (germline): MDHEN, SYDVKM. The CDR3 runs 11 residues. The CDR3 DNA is TGTGCCAGCAGCAAACAAGAGACCCAGTACTTC. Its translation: CASSKQETQYF.

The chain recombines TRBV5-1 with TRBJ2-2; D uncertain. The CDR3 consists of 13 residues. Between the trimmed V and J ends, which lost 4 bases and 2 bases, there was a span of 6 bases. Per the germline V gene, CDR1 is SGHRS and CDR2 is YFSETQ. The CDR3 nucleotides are TGCGCCAGCAGCCCCATCAACACCGGGGAGCTGTTTTTT. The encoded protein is CASSPINTGELFF.

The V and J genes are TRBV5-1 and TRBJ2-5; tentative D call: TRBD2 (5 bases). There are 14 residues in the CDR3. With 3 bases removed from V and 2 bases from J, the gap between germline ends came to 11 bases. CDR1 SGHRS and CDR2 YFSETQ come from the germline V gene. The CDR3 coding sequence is TGCGCCAGCAGCTGGAAGCGGCCGCAAGAGACCCAGTACTTC. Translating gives CASSWKRPQETQYF.

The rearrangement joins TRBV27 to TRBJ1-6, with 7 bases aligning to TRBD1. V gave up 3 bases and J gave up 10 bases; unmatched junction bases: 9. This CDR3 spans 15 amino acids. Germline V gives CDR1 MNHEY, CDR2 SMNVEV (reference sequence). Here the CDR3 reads CASSFGSGGRSPLHF. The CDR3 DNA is TGTGCCAGCAGTTTTGGTTCAGGGGGAAGGTCACCCCTCCACTTT.

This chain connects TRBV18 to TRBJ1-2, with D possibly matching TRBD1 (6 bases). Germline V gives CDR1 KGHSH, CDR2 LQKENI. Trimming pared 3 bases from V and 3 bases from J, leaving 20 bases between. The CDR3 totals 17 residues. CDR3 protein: CASSPLGGPAGDYGYTF. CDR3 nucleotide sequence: TGTGCCAGCTCACCGTTGGGCGGCCCGGCAGGGGACTATGGCTACACCTTC.